This T cell receptor beta chain derives from a study of blood T cell repertoires in COVID-19. Generated by immunoSEQ multiplex PCR, the TCRdb table keeps only in-frame clones and is missing some. Of about 40,000 clones in the sample, approximately 86% were seen once. This clonotype originated in a woman of 80 years or more with active COVID-19. The specimen was peripheral blood.

The CDR3 spells CASSYSTRGYSPLHF. CDR3 bases: TGTGCCAGCAGTTACTCGACCAGGGGGTATTCACCCCTCCACTTT. V gene TRBV6-5 combines with J gene TRBJ1-6; 7 bases map to TRBD1. There are 15 residues in the CDR3. Per germline, CDR1 MNHEY and CDR2 SVGAGI. Unmatched junction bases numbered 4, after V lost 0 bases and J lost 8 bases.